This is a list of T cell receptor beta chains from one sample in a study of vaccination effects on CD4 cells after COVID-19. Profiled with immunoSEQ multiplex PCR; TCRdb holds only in-frame clones, not every one. The sample records tens of thousands of clones, roughly 74% being singletons. These receptors have no known antigen. Specimen: CD4+ T cells from PBMCs cultured with HCoV-NL63 spike peptides, collected after COVID-19 vaccination. These receptors came from a human donor who received a COVID-19 vaccine. The CDR3 runs from the conserved cysteine through the conserved F or W. Fields, in order: D gene, clone size, J gene, V gene, CDR3 DNA, CDR3 protein. A D gene is named only where the DNA matches it firmly. The size field is filled for only some rows; it gives once, few, many or a size class.

TRBD1	once	TRBJ1-1	TRBV18	TGTGCCAGCTCACCGCCGGGACAGGGGGTCGGACACACTGAAGCTTTCTTT	CASSPPGQGVGHTEAFF
NA	NA	TRBJ2-7	TRBV6-5	TGTGCCAGCAGCTCCTATGAGGGTGGCTACGAGCAGTACTTC	CASSSYEGGYEQYF
NA	NA	TRBJ2-1	TRBV7-2	TGTGCCAGCAGCTTATTCGGAGCGAGCAATGAGCAGTTCTTC	CASSLFGASNEQFF
NA	few	TRBJ2-7	TRBV7-2	TGTGCCAGCAGCTTAGTCCCAGGGACGGGCGAGCAGTACTTC	CASSLVPGTGEQYF
NA	few	TRBJ1-6	TRBV4-2	TGTGCCAGCAGCCAAGATCCGGGGGGCAGTCGAAATTCACCCCTCCACTTT	CASSQDPGGSRNSPLHF
TRBD2	few	TRBJ2-5	TRBV4-2	TGTGCCAGCAGCCAACAGACTAGCGGGGGGGCCTCGGCGACCCAGTACTTC	CASSQQTSGGASATQYF
TRBD1	few	TRBJ2-7	TRBV5-1	TGCGCCAGCAGCTTGGTGACAGGGGGATCCTACGAGCAGTACTTC	CASSLVTGGSYEQYF
NA	once	TRBJ2-2	TRBV6-1	TGTGCCAGCAGTGAATATGGTGACGGGGAGCTGTTTTTT	CASSEYGDGELFF
NA	NA	TRBJ1-2	TRBV12-3/TRBV12-4	TGTGCCAGCAGTCGAGACAGGAATAAGGGCTACACCTTC	CASSRDRNKGYTF
TRBD2	NA	TRBJ2-4	TRBV5-8	TGTGCCAGCAGCTTACCGGGACTAGCCTCTCAAAACATTCAGTACTTC	CASSLPGLASQNIQYF
NA	NA	TRBJ1-6	TRBV4-1	TGCGCCAGCAGCCAAGATCCCAGGGCCTATAATTCACCCCTCCACTTT	CASSQDPRAYNSPLHF
TRBD1	few	TRBJ1-2	TRBV19	TGTGCCAGTAGTCGGACAGGGTTCTATGGCTACACCTTC	CASSRTGFYGYTF
NA	NA	TRBJ1-5	TRBV12-3/TRBV12-4	TGTGCCAGCAGAACTACAGGGAATCAGCCCCAGCATTTT	CASRTTGNQPQHF
TRBD1	NA	TRBJ2-2	TRBV30	TGTGCCTGGGGGAGACAGGGGGCCGGGACCGGGGAGCTGTTTTTT	CAWGRQGAGTGELFF
TRBD2	NA	TRBJ2-1	TRBV9	TGTGCCAGCAGCGCACGGGAGGGTGGAGTCTACAATGAGCAGTTCTTC	CASSAREGGVYNEQFF
NA	few	TRBJ1-2	TRBV11-2	TGTGCCAGCAGCTCACCAAACATGGGGGGCTACACCTTC	CASSSPNMGGYTF
NA	NA	TRBJ2-7	TRBV7-9	TGTGCCAGCAGCTTAGGTATCAGACGGGTGAGCTCCTACGAGCAGTACTTC	CASSLGIRRVSSYEQYF
NA	NA	TRBJ2-3	TRBV24-1	TGTGCCACCAGCGCGTCCGGGGATACGCAGTATTTT	CATSASGDTQYF
TRBD2	NA	TRBJ2-1	TRBV5-5	TGTGCCAGCAGCTTGAGGATCGGGAGGAGCCACAATGAGCAGTTCTTC	CASSLRIGRSHNEQFF
NA	NA	TRBJ2-5	TRBV14	TGTGCCAGCAGCCAAGGGAGCGCGTGGGGGGTACAAGAGACCCAGTACTTC	CASSQGSAWGVQETQYF
NA	NA	TRBJ1-5	TRBV11-2	TGTGCCAGCAGCTTCGATGGGTCGGGGCCCCAGCATTTT	CASSFDGSGPQHF
NA	NA	TRBJ2-1	TRBV5-4	TGTGCCAGCAGCTTTGAGGCTTACAATGAGCAGTTCTTC	CASSFEAYNEQFF